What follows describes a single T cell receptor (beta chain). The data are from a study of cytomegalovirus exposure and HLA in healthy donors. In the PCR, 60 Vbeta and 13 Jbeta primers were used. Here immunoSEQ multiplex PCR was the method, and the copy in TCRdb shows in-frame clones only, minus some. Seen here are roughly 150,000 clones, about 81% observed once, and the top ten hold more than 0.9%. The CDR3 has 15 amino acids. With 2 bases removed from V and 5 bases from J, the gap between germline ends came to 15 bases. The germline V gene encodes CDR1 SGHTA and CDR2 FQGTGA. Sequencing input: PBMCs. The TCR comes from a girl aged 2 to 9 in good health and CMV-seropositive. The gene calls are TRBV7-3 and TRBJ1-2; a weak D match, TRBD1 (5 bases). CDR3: CASSLRAGGGYGYTF. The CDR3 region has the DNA TGTGCCAGCAGCTTACGCGCAGGCGGGGGTTATGGCTACACCTTC. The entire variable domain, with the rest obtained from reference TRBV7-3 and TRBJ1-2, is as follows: GAGVSQTPSNKVTEKGKYVELRCDPISGHTALYWYRQSLGQGPEFLIYFQGTGAADDSGLPNDRFFAVRPEGSVSTLKIQRTERGDSAVYLCASSLRAGGGYGYTFGSGTRLTVV.